Detailed here is one T cell receptor beta chain. The antigen is unknown. Unstimulated regulatory T cells (CD4+CD25+CD127-), CD4+CD25- non-regulatory cells, CD4 and CD8 cells were FACS-sorted from thawed PBMCs. The protocol was immunoSEQ multiplex PCR, while the TCRdb copy is restricted to in-frame clones and leaves out a portion. The sample lists about 94,000 clones; approximately 94% were seen once. This sample stems from a study of Tregs in tolerant kidney transplant recipients. Study-wide points: Donor-specific Treg expansion exceeded global Treg expansion in tolerant patients, suggesting antigen drive.

Trimming cost V 5 bases and J 0 bases, with 14 bases left between them. The CDR3 totals 16 residues. The germline V gene has CDR1 SGHKS and CDR2 YYEKEE (reference sequence). The origin of this receptor is a human donor who received a combined kidney and bone marrow transplant. The V and J genes are TRBV5-5 and TRBJ2-2; tentatively, D is TRBD2 (7 bases). The sequenced sample was CD4+ T cells from blood, obtained before the transplant. The CDR3 DNA reads TGTGCCAGCAGTCTACTAGGGGGGGCGAACACCGGGGAGCTGTTTTTT. Protein product: CASSLLGGANTGELFF.